This is a list of T cell receptor beta chains from one sample in a study of T cells in Graves' hyperthyroidism and ophthalmopathy. One entry per CDR3 protein results from TCRdb running MiXCR on the multiplex PCR reads. The sample records approximately 600,000 distinct CDR3 sequences, about 14% being singletons. What was sequenced was blood. Every receptor here comes from a woman between 18 and 30 years old with Graves' ophthalmopathy. Both conserved end residues are part of each CDR3. D genes are given only for firm matches. Rows may omit the clone size; those that give it use once, few, many or a size class.

D gene: .
clone size: .
J gene: TRBJ2-7
V gene: TRBV6-1
CDR3 DNA: TGTGCCAGCACTGCAGGGCGCAACGAGCAGTACTTC
CDR3 protein: CASTAGRNEQYF

D gene: TRBD1
clone size: many
J gene: TRBJ1-1
V gene: TRBV12-3/TRBV12-4
CDR3 DNA: TGTGCCAGCAGTCCCAGTGACAGGGGTGAAGCTTTCTTT
CDR3 protein: CASSPSDRGEAFF

D gene: .
clone size: many
J gene: TRBJ1-6
V gene: TRBV6-1
CDR3 DNA: TGTGCCAGCAGTTACCACAGGGTGGGCTCACCCCTCCACTTT
CDR3 protein: CASSYHRVGSPLHF

D gene: .
clone size: many
J gene: TRBJ2-2
V gene: TRBV29-1
CDR3 DNA: TGCAGCGCCGAAACTACAGGCGATAACACCGGGGAGCTGTTTTTT
CDR3 protein: CSAETTGDNTGELFF

D gene: .
clone size: few
J gene: TRBJ2-7
V gene: TRBV6-1
CDR3 DNA: TGTGCCAGCAGTGATGGGCGCCGGCCCTACGAGCAGTACTTC
CDR3 protein: CASSDGRRPYEQYF

D gene: .
clone size: many
J gene: TRBJ2-7
V gene: TRBV2
CDR3 DNA: TGTGCCAGCCGGGCGGGAATCGACTCCTTTGCGCAGTACTTC
CDR3 protein: CASRAGIDSFAQYF

D gene: TRBD1
clone size: many
J gene: TRBJ2-7
V gene: TRBV6-1
CDR3 DNA: TGTGCCAGCAGCCGATCGGGACAGGGGGGCGAGCAGTACTTC
CDR3 protein: CASSRSGQGGEQYF

D gene: TRBD1
clone size: many
J gene: TRBJ2-1
V gene: TRBV6-6
CDR3 DNA: TGTGCCAGCAGTTACTCGGGACAGTCCTACAATGAGCAGTTCTTC
CDR3 protein: CASSYSGQSYNEQFF

D gene: .
clone size: .
J gene: TRBJ2-7
V gene: TRBV4-2
CDR3 DNA: TGTGCCAGCAGCCCACCCACCGTAGCGCTGAGCTCCTACGAGCAGTACTTC
CDR3 protein: CASSPPTVALSSYEQYF

D gene: TRBD2
clone size: .
J gene: TRBJ2-3
V gene: TRBV5-6
CDR3 DNA: TGTGCCAGCAGCGCCCCTTTGGGACTAGCGGGAGGCGTCACAGATACGCAGTATTTT
CDR3 protein: CASSAPLGLAGGVTDTQYF

D gene: .
clone size: many
J gene: TRBJ2-1
V gene: TRBV20-1
CDR3 DNA: TGCAGTGCTAGAGACGGCTGGAGCTCCTACAATGAGCAGTTCTTC
CDR3 protein: CSARDGWSSYNEQFF